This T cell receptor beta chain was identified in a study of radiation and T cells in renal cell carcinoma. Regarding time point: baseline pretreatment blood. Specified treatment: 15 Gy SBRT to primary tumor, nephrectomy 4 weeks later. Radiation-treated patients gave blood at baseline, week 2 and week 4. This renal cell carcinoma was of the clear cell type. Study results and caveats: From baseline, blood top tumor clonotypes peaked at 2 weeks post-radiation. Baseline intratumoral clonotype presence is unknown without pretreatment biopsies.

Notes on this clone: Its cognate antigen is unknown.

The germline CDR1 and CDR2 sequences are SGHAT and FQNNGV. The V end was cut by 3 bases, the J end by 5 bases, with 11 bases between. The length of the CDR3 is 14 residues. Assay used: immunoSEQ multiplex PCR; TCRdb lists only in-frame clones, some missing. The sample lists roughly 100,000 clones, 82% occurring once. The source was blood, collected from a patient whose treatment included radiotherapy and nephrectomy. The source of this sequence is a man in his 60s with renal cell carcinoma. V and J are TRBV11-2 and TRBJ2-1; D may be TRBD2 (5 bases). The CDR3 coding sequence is TGTGCCAGCAGCTTTCAGCGGCTACACAATGAGCAGTTCTTC. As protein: CASSFQRLHNEQFF.